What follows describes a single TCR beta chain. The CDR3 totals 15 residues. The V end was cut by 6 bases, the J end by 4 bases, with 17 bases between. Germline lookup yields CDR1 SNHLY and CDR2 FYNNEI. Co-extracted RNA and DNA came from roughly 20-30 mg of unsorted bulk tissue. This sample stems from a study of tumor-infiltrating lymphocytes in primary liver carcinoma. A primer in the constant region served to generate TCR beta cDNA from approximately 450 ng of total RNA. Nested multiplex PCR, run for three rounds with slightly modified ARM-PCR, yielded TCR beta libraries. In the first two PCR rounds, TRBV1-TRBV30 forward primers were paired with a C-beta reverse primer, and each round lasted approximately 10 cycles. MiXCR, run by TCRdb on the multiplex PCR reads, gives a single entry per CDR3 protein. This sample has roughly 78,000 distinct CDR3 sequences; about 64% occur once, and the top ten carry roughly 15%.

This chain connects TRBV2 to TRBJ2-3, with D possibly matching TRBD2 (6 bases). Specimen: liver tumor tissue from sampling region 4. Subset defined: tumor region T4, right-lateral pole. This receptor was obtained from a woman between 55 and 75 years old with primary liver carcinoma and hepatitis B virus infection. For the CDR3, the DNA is TGTGCCAGCAGGGTTGGGACTCCCGACGCAGATACGCAGTATTTT. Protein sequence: CASRVGTPDADTQYF.